The next 11 T cell receptor beta chains were all read from a single sample in a study of patients and donors after allogeneic stem cell transplantation. TCRdb recomputed calls from the RT-PCR reads with MiXCR, one row per CDR3 protein. The sample has 190,000 or so distinct CDR3 sequences, more than 35% seen once. Sequenced material: blood, either unsorted or a sorted T cell fraction (not recorded which). The receptors originated from a human donor who was either an allogeneic HSCT recipient or a stem cell or donor lymphocyte infusion donor (not recorded which). It is not recorded whose cells these are; they may come from a transplant donor.

J is TRBJ1-6 and V is TRBV12-3 or TRBV12-4, with D perhaps TRBD1 (5 bases). V lost 5 bases and J lost 7, with 12 bases in between. This CDR3 spans 14 amino acids. In DNA, the CDR3 is TGTGCCAGCAGTCCCCGCGGGGGGAATTCACCCCTCCACTTT. Amino acids: CASSPRGGNSPLHF.

V and J are TRBV27 and TRBJ1-6, with D possibly matching TRBD1 (5 bases). Germline assignment: CDR1 MNHEY and CDR2 SMNVEV (reference sequence). The V gene lost 3 bases and the J gene lost 6 bases, with 9 bases spanning the gap. CDR3 length: 14 amino acids. CDR3 residues: CASSFGAPNSPLHF. For the CDR3, the DNA is TGTGCCAGCAGTTTTGGGGCCCCTAATTCACCCCTCCACTTT.

The V gene is TRBV5-1, the J gene TRBJ2-7; D is unresolved. V gave up 4 bases and J gave up 7 bases, with 15 bases separating them. Germline V lookup: CDR1 SGHRS, CDR2 YFSETQ. This CDR3 is 13 amino acids long. The CDR3 sequence is CASSLDIVGEQYF. In DNA form, the CDR3 reads TGCGCCAGCAGCCTAGACATCGTCGGGGAGCAGTACTTC. Full variable domain (outside the CDR3, taken from reference TRBV5-1 and TRBJ2-7): KAGVTQTPRYLIKTRGQQVTLSCSPISGHRSVSWYQQTPGQGLQFLFEYFSETQRNKGNFPGRFSGRQFSNSRSEMNVSTLELGDSALYLCASSLDIVGEQYFGPGTRLTVT.

This chain links TRBV24-1 with TRBJ2-1; the D is unclear. Germline lookup yields CDR1 KGHDR and CDR2 SFDVKD. There are 13 residues in the CDR3. Between the trimmed V and J ends, which lost 6 bases and 4 bases, there was a span of 9 bases. The chain's CDR3 is CATSSEDYNEQFF. The DNA of the CDR3 is TGTGCCACCAGTTCGGAAGATTACAATGAGCAGTTCTTC.

This clonotype has only a few counts. The chain is built from TRBV10-3 and TRBJ1-2; no definite D call. Germline V lookup: CDR1 ENHRY, CDR2 SYGVKD. There are 10 residues in the CDR3. V gave up 8 bases and J gave up 3 bases, with 4 bases separating them. CDR3 DNA sequence: TGTGCCATCCGGGACTATGGCTACACCTTC. The encoded protein is CAIRDYGYTF.

The V call is TRBV3-1, the J call TRBJ1-5; D is uncertain. The CDR3 has 14 residues. Germline values: CDR1 LGHDT, CDR2 YNNKEL (reference sequence). The V end was cut by 1 base, the J end by 6 bases, with 10 bases between. The CDR3 here is CASSQGGKGQPQHF. The DNA of the CDR3 is TGTGCCAGCAGCCAAGGAGGGAAGGGTCAGCCCCAGCATTTT.

The gene calls are TRBV12-3 or TRBV12-4 and TRBJ2-7, with TRBD2 as a possible D gene (6 bases). V lost 7 bases and J 2 bases, leaving 18 bases between the germline ends. The CDR3 runs 15 residues. The CDR3, as DNA: TGTGCCAGCACCTCATCGGCGGGGATCACCTACGAGCAGTACTTC. This translates into CASTSSAGITYEQYF.

This clonotype appeared a few times. The chain couples TRBV9 to TRBJ2-1, with D possibly matching TRBD1 (7 bases). V was shortened by 4 bases and J by 7 bases, with 12 bases between the two germline ends. The CDR3 extends over 13 amino acids. The V gene's germline CDR1 is SGDLS and CDR2 YYNGEE. CDR3 coding DNA: TGTGCCAGCAGCCCGGCAGGGGGGAATGAGCAGTTCTTC. Translated: CASSPAGGNEQFF.

This clonotype has only a few counts. The chain is built from TRBV27 and TRBJ1-2; D not certain. CDR1 and CDR2 (germline): MNHEY, SMNVEV (reference sequence). The CDR3 has 14 residues. The V and J ends lost 8 bases and 3 bases respectively, with 16 bases between them. Here the CDR3 DNA reads TGTGCCAGCCAGAAGTGGGGTGAGGACTATGGCTACACCTTC. Translation: CASQKWGEDYGYTF.

This clonotype was detected only a few times. The chain employs TRBV20-1 and TRBJ1-1; D is undetermined. The germline V gene has CDR1 DFQATT and CDR2 SNEGSKA (reference sequence). The CDR3 is 13 residues long. This CDR3 is CRTHRPENTEAFF. Here the CDR3 DNA reads TGCAGGACTCACAGACCGGAGAACACTGAAGCTTTCTTT.

This clonotype was recorded a few times. V usage is TRBV12-3 or TRBV12-4 and J usage is TRBJ1-5; D ambiguous. This CDR3 comprises 14 residues. Trimming took off 1 base at V and 3 bases at J, with 7 bases between the two ends. The CDR3 DNA reads as TGTGCCAGCAGTTTAGAGGTTAACAATCAGCCCCAGCATTTT. Its translation is CASSLEVNNQPQHF.